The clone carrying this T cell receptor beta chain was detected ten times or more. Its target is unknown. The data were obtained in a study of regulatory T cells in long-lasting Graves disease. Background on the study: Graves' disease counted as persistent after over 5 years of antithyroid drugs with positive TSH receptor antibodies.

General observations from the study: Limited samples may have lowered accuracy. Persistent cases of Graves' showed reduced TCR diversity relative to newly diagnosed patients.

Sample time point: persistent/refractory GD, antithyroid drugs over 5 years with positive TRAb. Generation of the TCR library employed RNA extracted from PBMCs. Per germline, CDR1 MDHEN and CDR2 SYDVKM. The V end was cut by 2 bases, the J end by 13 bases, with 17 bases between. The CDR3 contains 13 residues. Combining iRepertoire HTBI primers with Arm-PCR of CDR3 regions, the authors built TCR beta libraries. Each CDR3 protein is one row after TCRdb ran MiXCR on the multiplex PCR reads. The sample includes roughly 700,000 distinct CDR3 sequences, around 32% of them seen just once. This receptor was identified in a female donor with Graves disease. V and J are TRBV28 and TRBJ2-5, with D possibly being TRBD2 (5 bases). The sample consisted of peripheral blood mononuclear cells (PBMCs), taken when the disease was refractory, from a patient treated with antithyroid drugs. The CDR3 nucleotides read TGTGCCAGCAGTTTAGGGCGGCGGGCGAAAGTGTACTTC. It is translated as CASSLGRRAKVYF.